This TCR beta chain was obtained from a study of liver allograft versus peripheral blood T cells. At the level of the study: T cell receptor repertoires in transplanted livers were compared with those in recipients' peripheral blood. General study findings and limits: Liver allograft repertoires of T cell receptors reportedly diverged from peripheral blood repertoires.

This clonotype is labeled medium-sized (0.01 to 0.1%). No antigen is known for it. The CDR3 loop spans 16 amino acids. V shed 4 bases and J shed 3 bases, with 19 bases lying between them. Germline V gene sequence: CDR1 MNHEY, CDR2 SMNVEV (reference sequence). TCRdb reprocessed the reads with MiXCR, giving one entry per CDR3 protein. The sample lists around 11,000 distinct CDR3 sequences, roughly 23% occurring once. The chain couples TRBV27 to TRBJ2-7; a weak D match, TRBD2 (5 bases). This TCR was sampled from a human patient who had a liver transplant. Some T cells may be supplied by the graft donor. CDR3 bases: TGTGCCAGCAGTTCCGACTTCGGGATTCCCGTCTACGAGCAGTACTTC. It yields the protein CASSSDFGIPVYEQYF.